This T cell receptor beta chain was recovered during a study of T-cell memory formation after mild COVID-19. The 5'RACE method, run with constant-segment primers, produced TCR alpha and TCR beta cDNA libraries (carrying sample barcodes and UMIs). Using its own MiXCR run on the 5' RACE reads, TCRdb lists one record per CDR3 protein. The data contain some 350,000 distinct CDR3 sequences, 10% to 15% of them singletons. This clonotype was recorded a few times. Trimming at V came to 0 bases and at J to 3 bases, leaving 8 bases not matched to a gene. The CDR3 is 16 amino acids. Per germline, CDR1 MNHEY and CDR2 SVGAGI.

The V gene is TRBV6-5, the J gene TRBJ2-7; 7 bases are shared with TRBD2. The TCR originated in a man younger than 30 who had mild COVID-19 (a few samples of this study predate the infection). Cell type and time point are not known. Sequenced sample: PBMCs or a T cell subset sorted from them (not recorded which). CDR3 DNA: TGTGCCAGCAGTTACTCCCTTGCAGCGGGACTCTACGAGCAGTACGTC. Its protein is CASSYSLAAGLYEQYV.